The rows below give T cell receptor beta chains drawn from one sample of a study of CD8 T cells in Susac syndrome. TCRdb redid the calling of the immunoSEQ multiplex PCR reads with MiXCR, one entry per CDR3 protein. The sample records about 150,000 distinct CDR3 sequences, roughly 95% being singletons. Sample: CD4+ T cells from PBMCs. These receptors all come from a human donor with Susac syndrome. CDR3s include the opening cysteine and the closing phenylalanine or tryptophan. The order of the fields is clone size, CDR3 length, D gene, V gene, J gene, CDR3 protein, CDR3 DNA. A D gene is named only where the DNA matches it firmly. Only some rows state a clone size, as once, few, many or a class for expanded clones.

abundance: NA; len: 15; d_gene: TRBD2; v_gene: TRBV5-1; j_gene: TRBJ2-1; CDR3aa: CASSPNGGANNEQFF; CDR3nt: TGCGCCAGCAGCCCGAACGGGGGGGCCAACAATGAGCAGTTCTTC
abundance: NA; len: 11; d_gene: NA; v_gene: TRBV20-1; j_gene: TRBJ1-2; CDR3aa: CSASPGNGYTF; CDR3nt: TGCAGTGCTAGCCCGGGCAATGGCTACACCTTC
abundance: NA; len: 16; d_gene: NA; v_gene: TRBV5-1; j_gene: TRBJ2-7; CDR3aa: CASSLARDKVSYEQYF; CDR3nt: TGCGCCAGCAGCTTGGCCCGGGACAAGGTCTCCTACGAGCAGTACTTC
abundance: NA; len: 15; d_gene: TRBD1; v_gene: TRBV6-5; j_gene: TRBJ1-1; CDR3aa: CASSYFRQGKTEAFF; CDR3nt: TGTGCCAGCAGTTACTTCAGACAGGGGAAGACTGAAGCTTTCTTT
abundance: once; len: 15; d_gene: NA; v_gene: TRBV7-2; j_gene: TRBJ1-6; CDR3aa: CASSLATPGVKPLHF; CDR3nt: TGTGCCAGCAGCTTAGCGACCCCAGGGGTGAAACCCCTCCACTTT
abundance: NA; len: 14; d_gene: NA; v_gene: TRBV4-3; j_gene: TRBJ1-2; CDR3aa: CASSVNLWMKGYTF; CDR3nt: TGCGCCAGCAGCGTCAACCTTTGGATGAAAGGCTACACCTTC
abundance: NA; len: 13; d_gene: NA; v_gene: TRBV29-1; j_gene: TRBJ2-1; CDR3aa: CSVGSSSYNEQFF; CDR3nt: TGCAGCGTTGGGTCAAGCTCCTACAATGAGCAGTTCTTC
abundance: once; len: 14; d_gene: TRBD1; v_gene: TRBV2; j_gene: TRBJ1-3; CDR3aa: CASRTGNSGNTIYF; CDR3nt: TGTGCCAGCAGGACAGGGAACTCTGGAAACACCATATATTTT
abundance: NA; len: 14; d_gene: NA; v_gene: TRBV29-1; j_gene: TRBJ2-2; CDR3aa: CSHSGQTNTGELFF; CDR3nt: TGCAGCCACTCCGGGCAGACTAACACCGGGGAGCTGTTTTTT
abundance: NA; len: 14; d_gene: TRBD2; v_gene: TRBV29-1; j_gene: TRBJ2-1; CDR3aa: CSVVGGTSYNEQFF; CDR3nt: TGCAGCGTTGTGGGGGGGACCTCCTACAATGAGCAGTTCTTC
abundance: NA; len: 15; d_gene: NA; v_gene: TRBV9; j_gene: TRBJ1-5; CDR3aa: CASSVGVSNNQPQHF; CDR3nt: TGTGCCAGCAGCGTAGGAGTGAGTAACAATCAGCCCCAGCATTTT
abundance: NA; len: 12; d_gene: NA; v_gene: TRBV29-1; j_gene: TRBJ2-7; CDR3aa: CSALGVSYEQYF; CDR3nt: TGCAGCGCCCTGGGAGTCTCCTACGAGCAGTACTTC
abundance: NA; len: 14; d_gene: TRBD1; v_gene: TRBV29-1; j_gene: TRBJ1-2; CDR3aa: CSVAGGRANYGYTF; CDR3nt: TGCAGCGTTGCAGGGGGACGGGCGAACTATGGCTACACCTTC
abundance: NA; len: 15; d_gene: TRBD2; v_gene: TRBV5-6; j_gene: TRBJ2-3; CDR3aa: CASSLRTSGADTQYF; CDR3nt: TGTGCCAGCAGCTTGAGGACTAGCGGGGCAGATACGCAGTATTTT
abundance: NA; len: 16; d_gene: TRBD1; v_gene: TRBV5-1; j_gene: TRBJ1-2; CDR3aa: CASSPPEQGPNYGYTF; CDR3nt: TGCGCCAGCAGCCCACCGGAACAGGGGCCCAACTATGGCTACACCTTC
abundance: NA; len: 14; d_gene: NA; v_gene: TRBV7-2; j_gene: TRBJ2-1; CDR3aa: CASTGPNQYNEQFF; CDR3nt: TGTGCCAGCACAGGGCCGAATCAGTACAATGAGCAGTTCTTC
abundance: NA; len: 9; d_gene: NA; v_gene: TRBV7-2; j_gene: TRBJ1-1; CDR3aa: CASGATAFF; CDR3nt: TGTGCCAGCGGGGCGACAGCTTTCTTT
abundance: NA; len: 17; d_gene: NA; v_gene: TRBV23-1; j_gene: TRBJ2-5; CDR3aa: CASSQPIDVVFQETQYF; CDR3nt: TGCGCCAGCAGTCAACCGATCGATGTGGTCTTCCAAGAGACCCAGTACTTC
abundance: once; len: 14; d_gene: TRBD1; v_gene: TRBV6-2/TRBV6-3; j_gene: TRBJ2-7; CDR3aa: CASSQQGATYEQYF; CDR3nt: TGTGCCAGCAGCCAACAGGGGGCTACCTACGAGCAGTACTTC
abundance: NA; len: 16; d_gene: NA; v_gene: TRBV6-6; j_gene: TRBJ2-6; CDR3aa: CASNLQGRSGANVLTF; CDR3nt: TGTGCCAGCAATCTACAGGGACGCTCTGGGGCCAACGTCCTGACTTTC
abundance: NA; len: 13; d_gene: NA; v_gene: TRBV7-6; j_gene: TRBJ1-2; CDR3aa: CASSLEGMLGYTF; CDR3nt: TGTGCCAGCAGCTTAGAAGGGATGTTAGGCTACACCTTC
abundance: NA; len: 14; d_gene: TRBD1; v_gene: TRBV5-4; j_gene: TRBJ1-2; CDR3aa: CASSSRGPGYGYTF; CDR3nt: TGTGCCAGCAGCTCCAGGGGGCCGGGCTATGGCTACACCTTC
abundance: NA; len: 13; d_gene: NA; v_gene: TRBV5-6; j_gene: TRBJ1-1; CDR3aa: CASSLWRVTEAFF; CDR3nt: TGTGCCAGCAGCTTGTGGAGGGTCACTGAAGCTTTCTTT
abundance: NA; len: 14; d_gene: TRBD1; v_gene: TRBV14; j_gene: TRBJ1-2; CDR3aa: CASSQDGQDAGYTF; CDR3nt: TGTGCCAGCAGCCAAGACGGACAGGATGCTGGCTACACCTTC
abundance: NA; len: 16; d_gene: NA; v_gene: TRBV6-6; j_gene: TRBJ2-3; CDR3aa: CASSYSRAGSTDTQYF; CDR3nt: TGTGCCAGCAGTTACTCCCGGGCGGGTAGCACAGATACGCAGTATTTT
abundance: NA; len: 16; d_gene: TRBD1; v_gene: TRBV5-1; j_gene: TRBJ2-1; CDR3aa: CASSLAKGQGNNEQFF; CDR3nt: TGCGCCAGCAGCTTGGCCAAGGGACAGGGGAACAATGAGCAGTTCTTC
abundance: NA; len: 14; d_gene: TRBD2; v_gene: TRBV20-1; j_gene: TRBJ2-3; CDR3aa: CSATYHGGASTQYF; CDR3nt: TGCAGTGCTACGTACCACGGGGGGGCCAGTACGCAGTATTTT
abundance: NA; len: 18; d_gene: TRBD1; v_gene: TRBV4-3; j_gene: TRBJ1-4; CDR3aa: CASSQGHRQGEANEKLFF; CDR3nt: TGCGCCAGCAGCCAAGGACACCGACAGGGTGAAGCTAATGAAAAACTGTTTTTT
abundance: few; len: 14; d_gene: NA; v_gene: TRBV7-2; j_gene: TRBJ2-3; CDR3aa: CASSPGQITDTQYF; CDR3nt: TGTGCCAGCAGTCCCGGACAGATCACAGATACGCAGTATTTT
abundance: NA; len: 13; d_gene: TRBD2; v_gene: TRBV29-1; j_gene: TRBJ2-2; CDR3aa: CSASPGGTGELFF; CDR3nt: TGCAGCGCCTCCCCGGGGGGCACCGGGGAGCTGTTTTTT
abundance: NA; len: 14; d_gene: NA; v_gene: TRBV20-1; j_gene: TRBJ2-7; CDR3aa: CSATALTSFYEQYF; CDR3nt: TGCAGTGCTACGGCACTCACCTCCTTCTACGAGCAGTACTTC
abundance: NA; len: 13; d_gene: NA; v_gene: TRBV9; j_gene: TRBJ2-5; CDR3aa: CASSGGAVETQYF; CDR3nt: TGTGCCAGCAGCGGGGGGGCCGTGGAGACCCAGTACTTC
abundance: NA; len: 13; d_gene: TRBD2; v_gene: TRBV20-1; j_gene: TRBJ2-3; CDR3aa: CSARIAGGDTQYF; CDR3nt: TGCAGTGCTAGAATAGCGGGGGGTGATACGCAGTATTTT
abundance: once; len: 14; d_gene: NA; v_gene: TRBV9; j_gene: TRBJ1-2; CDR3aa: CASSVGTAPYGYTF; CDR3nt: TGTGCCAGCAGCGTAGGAACAGCGCCCTATGGCTACACCTTC
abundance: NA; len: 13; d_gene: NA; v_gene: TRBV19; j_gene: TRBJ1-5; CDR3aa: CASSKGVGQPQHF; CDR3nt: TGTGCCAGTAGTAAAGGGGTGGGACAGCCCCAGCATTTT
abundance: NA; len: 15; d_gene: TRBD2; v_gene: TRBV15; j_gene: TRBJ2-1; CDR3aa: CATSRGGGGYNEQFF; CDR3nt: TGTGCCACCAGCAGAGGGGGCGGGGGCTACAATGAGCAGTTCTTC
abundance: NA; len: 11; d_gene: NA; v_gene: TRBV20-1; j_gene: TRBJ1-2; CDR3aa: CSARTIYGYTF; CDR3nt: TGCAGTGCTCGGACCATCTATGGCTACACCTTC
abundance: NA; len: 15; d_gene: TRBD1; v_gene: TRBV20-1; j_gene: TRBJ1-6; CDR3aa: CSASTGGTGLSPLHF; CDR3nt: TGCAGTGCTTCGACCGGCGGGACAGGGCTGTCACCCCTCCACTTT
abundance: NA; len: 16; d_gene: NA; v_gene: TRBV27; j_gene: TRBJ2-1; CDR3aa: CASSLSWEGRSNEQFF; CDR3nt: TGTGCCAGCAGTTTAAGCTGGGAAGGCAGATCCAATGAGCAGTTCTTC
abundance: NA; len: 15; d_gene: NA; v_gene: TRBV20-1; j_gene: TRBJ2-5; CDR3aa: CSARDVGGAQETQYF; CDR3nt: TGCAGTGCTAGAGATGTTGGGGGGGCCCAAGAGACCCAGTACTTC
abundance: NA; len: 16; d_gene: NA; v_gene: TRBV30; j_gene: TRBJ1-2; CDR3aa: CAWSPIPGQGMEGYTF; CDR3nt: TGTGCCTGGAGTCCTATACCGGGACAAGGAATGGAGGGCTACACCTTC
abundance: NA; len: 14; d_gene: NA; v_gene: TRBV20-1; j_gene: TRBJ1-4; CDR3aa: CSAKQRKANEKLFF; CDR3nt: TGCAGTGCGAAGCAGAGAAAGGCTAATGAAAAACTGTTTTTT
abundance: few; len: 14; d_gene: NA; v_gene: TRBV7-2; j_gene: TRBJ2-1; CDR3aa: CASSLAGTYNEQFF; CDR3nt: TGTGCCAGCAGCTTAGCGGGAACCTACAATGAGCAGTTCTTC
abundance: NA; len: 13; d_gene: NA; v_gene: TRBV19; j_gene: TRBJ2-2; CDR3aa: CASSARSRGELFF; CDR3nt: TGTGCCAGTAGCGCCCGTAGCCGCGGGGAGCTGTTTTTT
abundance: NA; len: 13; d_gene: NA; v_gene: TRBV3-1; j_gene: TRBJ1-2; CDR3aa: CASSQGTNYGYTF; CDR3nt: TGTGCCAGCAGCCAAGGGACAAACTATGGCTACACCTTC
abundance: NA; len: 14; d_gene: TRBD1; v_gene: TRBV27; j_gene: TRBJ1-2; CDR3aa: CASSSPRDRDGYTF; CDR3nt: TGTGCCAGCAGTTCACCCCGGGACAGGGATGGCTACACCTTC
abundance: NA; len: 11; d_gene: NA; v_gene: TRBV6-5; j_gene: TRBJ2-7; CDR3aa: CATKRGYEQYF; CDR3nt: TGTGCCACCAAGCGAGGGTACGAGCAGTACTTC
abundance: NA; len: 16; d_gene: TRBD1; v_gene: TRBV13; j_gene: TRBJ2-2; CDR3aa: CASSPRDRGHDGELFF; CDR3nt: TGTGCCAGCAGCCCTCGGGACAGGGGGCATGACGGGGAGCTGTTTTTT
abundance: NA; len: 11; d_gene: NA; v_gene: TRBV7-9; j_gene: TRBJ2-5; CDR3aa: CASDGDETQYF; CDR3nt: TGTGCCAGCGACGGGGACGAGACCCAGTACTTC
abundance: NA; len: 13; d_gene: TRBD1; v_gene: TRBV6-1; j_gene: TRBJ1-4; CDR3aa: CASVDRGGEKLFF; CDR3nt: TGTGCCAGCGTCGACAGGGGAGGTGAAAAACTGTTTTTT